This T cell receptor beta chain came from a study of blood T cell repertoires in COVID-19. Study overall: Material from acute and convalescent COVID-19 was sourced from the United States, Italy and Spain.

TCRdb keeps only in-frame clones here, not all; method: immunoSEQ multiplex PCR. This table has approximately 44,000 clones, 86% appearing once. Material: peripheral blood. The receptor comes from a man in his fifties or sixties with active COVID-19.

The CDR3 spells CASSQPQGVAGFRRNEQFF. The DNA for the CDR3 is TGTGCCAGCAGCCAACCCCAGGGCGTAGCGGGATTTCGTAGGAATGAGCAGTTCTTC. V usage is TRBV7-9 and J usage is TRBJ2-1, with 8 nucleotides matching TRBD2. Trimming at V came to 5 bases and at J to 7 bases, leaving 22 bases not matched to a gene. CDR3 length: 19 residues. CDR1 is SEHNR, CDR2 FQNEAQ, per germline (reference sequence).